A selection of T cell receptor beta chains follows, all from one sample in a study of T cell changes during pregnancy in multiple sclerosis. Sequencing used immunoSEQ multiplex PCR; TCRdb keeps in-frame clones, though not all of them. The sample has just under 50,000 clones; around 94% are singletons. The sample was CD4+ T cells from peripheral blood mononuclear cells, taken in the third trimester of pregnancy. These TCRs come from a female donor with multiple sclerosis, enrolled in a pregnancy study. Each CDR3 is given with its conserved first and last residue. Each record gives: CDR3 protein, CDR3 DNA, D gene, V gene, clone size, J gene. A D gene is named only where the DNA matches it firmly. Rows give clone size only sometimes, using once, few, many, or a class for an expanded clone.

CASSVSPQAAHTGELFF | TGTGCCAGCAGCGTGAGCCCGCAGGCAGCACACACCGGGGAGCTGTTTTTT | . | TRBV9 | . | TRBJ2-2
CASSPGLAGMGNEQFF | TGTGCCAGCAGTCCCGGACTAGCGGGAATGGGCAATGAGCAGTTCTTC | TRBD2 | TRBV28 | . | TRBJ2-1
CASSIQATSGNTIYF | TGTGCCAGTAGTATACAGGCAACCTCTGGAAACACCATATATTTT | . | TRBV19 | . | TRBJ1-3
CASSLVGVGTEAFF | TGCGCCAGCAGCTTGGTCGGGGTGGGCACTGAAGCTTTCTTT | . | TRBV5-1 | . | TRBJ1-1
CASGLEFEQFF | TGTGCTAGTGGACTAGAGTTTGAGCAGTTCTTC | . | TRBV12-5 | . | TRBJ2-1
CASTQGTGKLFF | TGTGCCAGCACCCAGGGAACGGGAAAACTGTTTTTT | . | TRBV28 | . | TRBJ1-4
CASSERTFENEQFF | TGTGCCAGCAGCGAACGGACTTTCGAAAATGAGCAGTTCTTC | . | TRBV6-1 | . | TRBJ2-1
CASSPLGQGRYGYTF | TGTGCCAGTAGTCCACTGGGACAGGGACGGTATGGCTACACCTTC | TRBD1 | TRBV19 | . | TRBJ1-2
CASSTSGGIYGYTF | TGTGCCAGTAGTACATCAGGGGGCATCTATGGCTACACCTTC | TRBD1 | TRBV19 | . | TRBJ1-2
CASSSGGREEKLFF | TGTGCCAGCAGCAGCGGGGGGAGGGAAGAAAAACTGTTTTTT | . | TRBV5-4 | . | TRBJ1-4
CASSEDDFSGNTIYF | TGTGCCAGCAGTGAAGACGACTTCTCTGGAAACACCATATATTTT | . | TRBV6-1 | . | TRBJ1-3
CASSGPPGVSYNEQFF | TGCGCCAGCAGTGGCCCCCCAGGGGTCTCCTACAATGAGCAGTTCTTC | . | TRBV10-1 | . | TRBJ2-1
CASSLVGQLGETQYF | TGCGCCAGCAGCTTGGTGGGACAGTTAGGGGAGACCCAGTACTTC | TRBD1 | TRBV5-1 | once | TRBJ2-5
CASSQTGGVAFF | TGTGCCAGCTCACAAACAGGGGGCGTCGCTTTCTTT | TRBD1 | TRBV18 | . | TRBJ1-1
CASSLEEDQYF | TGCGCCAGCAGCTTGGAGGAGGACCAGTACTTC | . | TRBV5-1 | . | TRBJ2-7
CASSITQRSNQPQHF | TGTGCCAGTAGTATCACCCAGCGCAGCAATCAGCCCCAGCATTTT | . | TRBV19 | . | TRBJ1-5
CASSPPGLAGPEQFF | TGTGCCAGCAGCCCGCCGGGACTAGCGGGACCTGAGCAGTTCTTC | TRBD2 | TRBV5-6 | . | TRBJ2-1
CASSPKTSGRPGTVRGSYNEQFF | TGTGCCAGCTCACCAAAGACTAGCGGGCGGCCCGGAACCGTTCGTGGCTCCTACAATGAGCAGTTCTTC | TRBD2 | TRBV18 | . | TRBJ2-1
CAWSVRGASTGELFF | TGTGCCTGGAGTGTCCGGGGGGCGAGCACCGGGGAGCTGTTTTTT | . | TRBV30 | . | TRBJ2-2
CASSPRVSGANVLTF | TGTGCCAGCAGTCCGAGGGTCTCTGGGGCCAACGTCCTGACTTTC | . | TRBV5-4 | . | TRBJ2-6
CASSLRRAATDTQYF | TGTGCCAGCAGCCTGAGACGTGCGGCCACAGATACGCAGTATTTT | . | TRBV7-2 | . | TRBJ2-3
CASSLLDGINSPLHF | TGTGCCAGCAGTTTGCTGGACGGGATTAATTCACCCCTCCACTTT | . | TRBV6-5 | . | TRBJ1-6
CASSLGQDNTEAFF | TGTGCCAGCAGCTTAGGGCAGGATAACACTGAAGCTTTCTTT | . | TRBV7-6 | . | TRBJ1-1
CASSPRNGQDTEAFF | TGTGCCAGCTCACCACGCAACGGTCAGGACACTGAAGCTTTCTTT | . | TRBV18 | . | TRBJ1-1
CASSLYGHTDYGYTF | TGTGCCAGCAGCTTATATGGACATACGGACTATGGCTACACCTTC | . | TRBV11-2 | . | TRBJ1-2
CASSSLRGPQETQYF | TGTGCCAGCAGCTCCCTGAGGGGGCCCCAAGAGACCCAGTACTTC | TRBD1 | TRBV11-3 | . | TRBJ2-5
CASSLEPRVSYEQYF | TGTGCCAGCAGCTTGGAGCCTCGGGTGTCCTACGAGCAGTACTTC | . | TRBV5-5 | . | TRBJ2-7
CAKRPSSTDTQYF | TGTGCAAAGAGGCCTTCTAGCACAGATACGCAGTATTTT | . | TRBV2 | . | TRBJ2-3
CASNRGVDNSPLHF | TGTGCCAGTAACAGGGGCGTCGATAATTCACCCCTCCACTTT | TRBD1 | TRBV19 | . | TRBJ1-6
CASSATGVSMNTEAFF | TGTGCCAGCAGCGCTACAGGGGTATCTATGAACACTGAAGCTTTCTTT | TRBD1 | TRBV5-6 | . | TRBJ1-1
CAWGGRVRGTEAFF | TGTGCCTGGGGGGGACGGGTGAGGGGGACTGAAGCTTTCTTT | . | TRBV30 | . | TRBJ1-1
CASSLPRTVNTEAFF | TGTGCCAGCAGTCTCCCAAGGACAGTGAACACTGAAGCTTTCTTT | . | TRBV28 | . | TRBJ1-1
CAWSVRVTTNEKLFF | TGTGCCTGGAGTGTTCGAGTTACAACTAATGAAAAACTGTTTTTT | . | TRBV30 | . | TRBJ1-4
CAWSVRGPSTDTQYF | TGTGCCTGGAGTGTCAGGGGGCCTAGCACAGATACGCAGTATTTT | TRBD1 | TRBV30 | . | TRBJ2-3
CASSLEASSETQYF | TGTGCCAGCAGCTTAGAGGCTAGCTCGGAGACCCAGTACTTC | . | TRBV7-2 | . | TRBJ2-5
CASSSTGHPNTEAFF | TGTGCCAGCAGCTCCACGGGACACCCAAACACTGAAGCTTTCTTT | . | TRBV7-9 | . | TRBJ1-1
CASSLAQSRREGNTEAFF | TGTGCCAGCAGCTTGGCACAATCCAGAAGGGAGGGGAACACTGAAGCTTTCTTT | . | TRBV5-8 | few | TRBJ1-1
CASSRSLAGGGFVTDTQYF | TGTGCCAGCAGCCGGTCCTTAGCGGGAGGTGGATTTGTCACAGATACGCAGTATTTT | TRBD2 | TRBV7-9 | . | TRBJ2-3
CASSVAVAGSLGTGELFF | TGTGCCAGCAGCGTAGCTGTAGCGGGGAGCTTGGGCACCGGGGAGCTGTTTTTT | TRBD2 | TRBV9 | . | TRBJ2-2
CASRGTGFYEQYF | TGTGCCAGCAGGGGGACAGGGTTTTACGAGCAGTACTTC | TRBD1 | TRBV6-5 | . | TRBJ2-7
CASSETSNTEAFF | TGTGCCAGCTCAGAAACATCGAACACTGAAGCTTTCTTT | . | TRBV18 | . | TRBJ1-1
CAISERVIMNTEAFF | TGTGCCATCAGTGAAAGAGTCATAATGAACACTGAAGCTTTCTTT | . | TRBV10-3 | . | TRBJ1-1
CASSNYPGGAYNEQFF | TGTGCCAGCAGCAACTACCCGGGGGGGGCCTACAATGAGCAGTTCTTC | TRBD2 | TRBV11-3 | . | TRBJ2-1
CASSASLIAGGLGNEQFF | TGTGCCAGCAGCGCGTCCCTCATAGCGGGAGGGCTGGGTAATGAGCAGTTCTTC | TRBD2 | TRBV9 | . | TRBJ2-1
CASSPPLWGTGVNPYNTGELFF | TGTGCCAGCTCACCGCCCCTCTGGGGGACAGGGGTCAACCCATACAACACCGGGGAGCTGTTTTTT | TRBD1 | TRBV18 | . | TRBJ2-2
CASSPQRLAGEETQYF | TGTGCCAGCAGTCCCCAAAGACTAGCGGGAGAAGAGACCCAGTACTTC | TRBD2 | TRBV28 | . | TRBJ2-5
CASSAGLAGGYEQYF | TGCGCCAGCAGCGCAGGACTAGCGGGAGGCTACGAGCAGTACTTC | TRBD2 | TRBV5-1 | . | TRBJ2-7
CASSYSRQGVLNQPQHF | TGTGCCAGCAGTTACTCGAGACAGGGGGTACTCAATCAGCCCCAGCATTTT | TRBD1 | TRBV6-7 | . | TRBJ1-5
CASSIVGTPHGYTF | TGTGCCAGTAGTATTGTGGGGACACCCCATGGCTACACCTTC | . | TRBV19 | . | TRBJ1-2